A single sample is the source of the 28 T cell receptor beta chains below, sequenced in a study of cytomegalovirus exposure and HLA in healthy donors. The study ran its PCR with 60 Vbeta and 13 Jbeta primers. Clones were sequenced by immunoSEQ multiplex PCR, and TCRdb holds only the in-frame ones, with some missing. Of more than 85,000 clones listed, 70% to 80% are singletons. The sample comprised PBMCs. Receptors originate from a male donor in good health and CMV-seropositive.

This clone showed up just once. J is TRBJ2-1 and V is TRBV11-2; TRBD2 agrees at 12 bases. This CDR3 is built from 16 residues. Germline trimming cut 5 bases from V and 7 bases from J; bases unmatched to any gene: 9. From germline, CDR1 is SGHAT and CDR2 FQNNGV. The CDR3 spells CASSPRLAGVENEQFF. In nucleotides, the CDR3 is TGTGCCAGCAGCCCAAGACTAGCGGGAGTGGAAAATGAGCAGTTCTTC.

The table lists this clone with a count of one. The chain combines TRBV18 with TRBJ1-5; D may be TRBD1 (6 bases). CDR3 length: 15 residues. V was shortened by 2 bases and J by 5 bases, with 13 bases between the two germline ends. Germline CDR1 KGHSH, CDR2 LQKENI. This CDR3 is CASSPLQGEDQPQHF. CDR3 bases: TGTGCCAGCTCACCATTACAGGGAGAGGATCAGCCCCAGCATTTT. Full variable domain (rest looked up from reference TRBV18 and TRBJ1-5): NAGVMQNPRHLVRRRGQEARLRCSPMKGHSHVYWYRQLPEEGLKFMVYLQKENIIDESGMPKERFSAEFPKEGPSILRIQQVVRGDSAAYFCASSPLQGEDQPQHFGDGTRLSIL.

The J gene is TRBJ2-7, the V gene TRBV5-1; TRBD2 aligns across 7 bases. V was pared by 7 bases and J by 4 bases, with 14 bases of the junction left unmatched. Per germline, CDR1 SGHRS and CDR2 YFSETQ. The CDR3 is made up of 15 amino acids. The CDR3 nucleotides read TGCGCCAGCGGCCGTTCCGTGGCGGGAGATTACGAGCAGTACTTC. Translated: CASGRSVAGDYEQYF.

The rearrangement uses TRBV28 and TRBJ1-5; D unclear. The germline CDR1 and CDR2 sequences are MDHEN and SYDVKM. CDR3 length: 12 amino acids. V dropped 8 bases and J dropped 5 bases, with 10 bases sitting between them. CDR3 protein: CASGDGDQPQHF. The CDR3 DNA sequence: TGTGCCAGCGGAGACGGAGATCAGCCCCAGCATTTT.

This chain links TRBV19 with TRBJ1-2; 7 positions match TRBD1. Trimming removed 3 bases from V and 3 bases from J; junction bases left unmatched: 7. CDR3 length: 15 amino acids. Germline V gives CDR1 LNHDA, CDR2 SQIVND (reference sequence). The CDR3 is CASSITTGPYYGYTF. DNA for the CDR3: TGTGCCAGTAGTATCACGACAGGGCCCTACTATGGCTACACCTTC.

A word on this clone: The missing conserved phenylalanine or tryptophan at the end of this CDR3 makes a read error likely. The DNA is left out, because the CDR3 cannot be placed on it with certainty; the CDR3 is given as TCRdb lists it. The chain employs TRBV27 and TRBJ2-7; TRBD2, the table's D call, was not compared with the DNA. CDR1 and CDR2 from the germline V gene are MNHEY and SMNVEV (reference sequence). The CDR3 region is 13 residues in length, termini included. This CDR3 reads CASSLGTSGSLVL.

The chain uses TRBV5-1 and TRBJ2-5, with a tentative D call TRBD2 (6 bases). The CDR3 consists of 15 residues. Trimming stripped 6 bases from V and 1 base from J, with 16 bases between. Per germline, CDR1 SGHRS and CDR2 YFSETQ. CDR3 sequence: CASIGSGAPQETQYF. In DNA, the CDR3 is TGCGCCAGCATCGGTAGCGGAGCTCCCCAAGAGACCCAGTACTTC. The full variable domain, its missing parts supplied by reference TRBV5-1 and TRBJ2-5, is KAGVTQTPRYLIKTRGQQVTLSCSPISGHRSVSWYQQTPGQGLQFLFEYFSETQRNKGNFPGRFSGRQFSNSRSEMNVSTLELGDSALYLCASIGSGAPQETQYFGPGTRLLVL.

V and J are TRBV5-1 and TRBJ2-4, with 7 bases identical to TRBD2. In germline, CDR1 is SGHRS, CDR2 YFSETQ. The CDR3 loop spans 16 amino acids. Trimming at V came to 0 bases and at J to 1 base, leaving 4 bases not matched to a gene. CDR3 nucleotides: TGCGCCAGCAGCTTGGAGGGAGGGTCGGCCAAAAACATTCAGTACTTC. Translating gives CASSLEGGSAKNIQYF.

V gene TRBV7-2 combines with J gene TRBJ2-1; the match to TRBD2 covers 7 bases. Per the germline V gene, CDR1 is SGHTA and CDR2 is FQGNSA. The trim removed 1 base at V and 9 bases at J, leaving 9 bases unmatched. This CDR3 is built from 15 residues. Here the CDR3 DNA reads TGTGCCAGCAGCTTAGTAGCTTTAGCGGGTGGTGAGCAGTTCTTC. This encodes CASSLVALAGGEQFF.

This clone was seen a single time. The rearrangement uses TRBV2 and TRBJ2-5, with 13 bases fitting TRBD2. Trimming removed 6 bases from V and 8 bases from J; junction bases left unmatched: 6. The CDR3 loop spans 14 amino acids. From germline, CDR1 is SNHLY and CDR2 FYNNEI. The DNA of the CDR3 is TGTGCCAGCAGCCCCGGACTAGCGGGAGTAACCCAGTACTTC. Protein: CASSPGLAGVTQYF.

The chain carries TRBV28 and TRBJ2-3; 9 nucleotides align to TRBD1. The CDR3 consists of 16 residues. Germline-derived CDR1 and CDR2 are MDHEN and SYDVKM. The junction had 8 bases not matched to a gene; V was cut back by 6 bases and J by 1 base. The DNA of the CDR3 is TGTGCCAGCAGCTCTTTCGGGACAGGGCGCACAGATACGCAGTATTTT. This sequence encodes CASSSFGTGRTDTQYF.

V usage is TRBV5-4 and J usage is TRBJ2-3, with TRBD1 as a possible D gene (6 bases). The CDR3 loop spans 15 amino acids. Germline V gene data show CDR1 as SGHNT and CDR2 as YYREEE (reference sequence). Trimming shortened V by 4 bases and J by 0 bases, and 12 bases separated the two germline ends. The CDR3: CASSPGGRSTDTQYF. CDR3 nucleotide sequence: TGTGCCAGCAGCCCTGGGGGCCGCAGCACAGATACGCAGTATTTT.

The DNA of the CDR3 is TGTGCCAGCAGTTATGCCAGCGCACCTTACAATGAGCAGTTCTTC. It specifies CASSYASAPYNEQFF. The gene calls are TRBV6-5 and TRBJ2-1, with D unresolved. CDR3 length equals 15 residues. Trimming cost V 3 bases and J 4 bases, with 13 bases left between them. Germline loops: CDR1 MNHEY, CDR2 SVGAGI.

The chain carries TRBV5-4 and TRBJ2-5; 8 nucleotides match TRBD1. Per the germline V gene, CDR1 is SGHNT and CDR2 is YYREEE (reference sequence). This CDR3 has 12 amino acids. The ends lost 4 bases at V and 5 bases at J; junction bases unmatched: 1. The chain's CDR3 is CASSRDRETQYF. CDR3 nucleotides: TGTGCCAGCAGCCGGGACAGGGAGACCCAGTACTTC.

The sample holds a few counts of this clone. The chain couples TRBV27 to TRBJ1-2; TRBD1 matches 11 bases. CDR1 is MNHEY and CDR2 is SMNVEV in the germline V gene (reference sequence). V was pared by 5 bases and J by 4 bases, with 9 bases of the junction left unmatched. The CDR3 contains 16 residues. The CDR3 is CASSLRRTGGGYGYTF. CDR3 sequence (DNA): TGTGCCAGCAGTCTAAGAAGGACAGGGGGCGGCTATGGCTACACCTTC.

The CDR3 DNA reads as TGTGCCAGTACTAGCGGGGGGAGCACAGATACGCAGTATTTT. Translating gives CASTSGGSTDTQYF. The chain recombines TRBV6-1 with TRBJ2-3, with 12 positions matching TRBD2. CDR3 length equals 14 residues. The V gene end was trimmed by 9 bases and the J gene end by 0 bases; junction bases not matched to a gene: 1. The germline V gene has CDR1 MNHNS and CDR2 SASEGT.

The V and J genes are TRBV28 and TRBJ2-1; TRBD1 matches at 9 bases. The CDR3 totals 11 residues. With V trimmed by 9 bases and J by 8 bases, 2 bases remained unmatched. The V gene's germline CDR1 is MDHEN and CDR2 SYDVKM. CDR3 loop: CARQGADEQFF. The CDR3 bases are TGTGCCAGACAGGGGGCTGATGAGCAGTTCTTC.

This clone is medium-sized. The chain carries TRBV2 and TRBJ1-5, with D possibly TRBD1 on 6 matching bases. CDR3 length: 13 amino acids. With 6 bases removed from V and 3 bases from J, the gap between germline ends came to 9 bases. The germline gives CDR1 SNHLY, CDR2 FYNNEI. CDR3 sequence reads: CASSGDINQPQHF. Here the CDR3 DNA reads TGTGCCAGCAGCGGGGACATCAATCAGCCCCAGCATTTT.

V and J are TRBV27 and TRBJ1-2, with D maybe TRBD1 (6 bases). The CDR3 is made up of 13 amino acids. The germline V gene encodes CDR1 MNHEY and CDR2 SMNVEV (reference sequence). V was pared by 5 bases and J by 6 bases, with 13 bases between. The CDR3: CASSLRGSDGYTF. The CDR3, as DNA: TGTGCCAGCAGTCTGAGGGGGTCGGATGGCTACACCTTC.

The V and J genes are TRBV4-2 and TRBJ2-1, with a tentative D call TRBD2 (5 bases). This CDR3 is 14 amino acids long. Germline V CDR1 and CDR2: LGHNA, YNFKEQ. Trimming took off 1 base at V and 4 bases at J, with 8 bases between the two ends. CDR3 loop: CASSQVGGYNEQFF. The CDR3 nucleotides are TGTGCCAGCAGCCAAGTTGGAGGTTACAATGAGCAGTTCTTC.

V usage is TRBV4-3 and J usage is TRBJ2-5; 7 bases match TRBD2. Judging by the DNA end, TRBJ2-7 fits better; the J call may be wrong. The length of the CDR3 is 16 residues. CDR1 and CDR2 (germline): LGHNA, YSLEER. The CDR3 sequence: CASSPRTVGGTYEQYF. CDR3 DNA sequence: TGCGCCAGCAGCCCTCGGACGGTGGGAGGGACCTACGAGCAGTACTTC.

The rearrangement uses TRBV7-8 and TRBJ2-2; TRBD2 aligns across 16 bases. Unmatched junction bases numbered 9, after V lost 4 bases and J lost 13 bases. Germline CDR1 reads SGHVS; CDR2 reads FQNEAQ. This CDR3 comprises 16 residues. CDR3 in amino acids: CASSYTGTSGRDWLFF. The CDR3 DNA reads as TGTGCCAGCAGCTACACAGGGACTAGCGGGAGGGATTGGCTGTTTTTT.

This sequence joins TRBV5-4 and TRBJ1-6, with 8 nucleotides matching TRBD1. Germline V gene lookup returns CDR1 SGHNT and CDR2 YYREEE (reference sequence). The CDR3 is 14 amino acids. Trimming removed 4 bases from V and 8 bases from J; junction bases left unmatched: 5. The CDR3 protein is CASSKGQADSPLHF. Written as DNA, the CDR3 is TGTGCCAGCAGCAAGGGACAGGCCGATTCACCCCTCCACTTT.

The chain links TRBV4-3 to TRBJ1-4; D remains unclear. The CDR3 sequence is 14 residues long. From germline, CDR1 is LGHNA and CDR2 YSLEER. V dropped 3 bases and J dropped 8 bases, with 13 bases sitting between them. The CDR3 is CASSQHAGREKLFF. In DNA form, the CDR3 reads TGCGCCAGCAGCCAGCACGCGGGTAGGGAAAAACTGTTTTTT.

V gene TRBV5-6 combines with J gene TRBJ2-3; no reliable D call. The CDR3 extends over 16 amino acids. Trimming removed 4 bases from V and 1 base from J, with 16 bases in between. CDR1 is SGHDT, CDR2 YYEEEE, per germline. The CDR3 loop is CASSPRLTHGTDTQYF. Written as DNA, the CDR3 is TGTGCCAGCAGCCCGCGGCTCACACATGGCACAGATACGCAGTATTTT.

This clone occurred a few times. The rearrangement links TRBV4-1 to TRBJ1-1, with a tentative D call TRBD1 (5 bases). V was cut by 2 bases and J by 6 bases, with 13 bases left in between. From germline, CDR1 is MGHRA and CDR2 YSYEKL. The CDR3 consists of 14 residues. The CDR3 loop is CASSQKGAHAEAFF. In nucleotides, the CDR3 is TGCGCCAGCAGCCAAAAAGGGGCCCACGCTGAAGCTTTCTTT.

The gene calls are TRBV10-3 and TRBJ1-1, with a weak D call TRBD1 (5 bases). Looked up from germline, CDR1 is ENHRY and CDR2 is SYGVKD. Trimming left V 8 bases short and J 7 bases short, with 14 bases between. This CDR3 contains 12 residues. In DNA form, the CDR3 reads TGTGCCATCTCCCCAGGGCGCGGTGAAGCTTTCTTT. This codes for CAISPGRGEAFF.

This sequence joins TRBV9 and TRBJ2-1; 10 nucleotides align to TRBD2. With 0 bases clipped from V and 11 bases from J, the junction kept 8 bases outside the gene matches. This CDR3 has 15 amino acids. Germline CDR1 reads SGDLS; CDR2 reads YYNGEE. CDR3: CASSVEAGGGMKQFF. The CDR3 DNA reads as TGTGCCAGCAGCGTAGAAGCGGGAGGGGGAATGAAGCAGTTCTTC.